The sequence of this T cell receptor beta chain was determined in a study of cytomegalovirus exposure and HLA in healthy donors. The study, taken as a whole, reports: Association of a missense DCLRE1C variant with TCR beta V- and J-gene trimming was reported in a later analysis. According to the study, about 180 TCR beta chains were cytomegalovirus-associated. Reports credit the classifier with highly specific, highly sensitive diagnosis of cytomegalovirus status.

The primer mix had 60 Vbeta and 13 Jbeta primers. Per the original methods: Among the unique TCR beta chains that a later analysis counted, around 82 million in all, about 10 million were shared. The table came from immunoSEQ multiplex PCR; TCRdb's copy has only in-frame clones and leaves some out. The V and J calls and the clone size are those of that table, but D and trimming were determined from the DNA. Found here are roughly 200,000 clones, 77% of them singletons; the top ten hold roughly 2.5%. Regarding this clone: The antigen remains undetermined.

The specimen sequenced was PBMCs. The clonotype comes from a woman aged 55-69 years in good health and CMV-seropositive.

CDR3 amino acids: CASSGDGFYGYTF. CDR3 in DNA: TGTGCCAGCAGTGGTGACGGGTTCTATGGCTACACCTTC. This chain uses TRBV25-1 with TRBJ1-2, with unresolved D. Looked up from germline, CDR1 is MGHDK and CDR2 is SYGVNS. Trimming left V 4 bases short and J 4 bases short, with 10 bases between. The CDR3 has 13 amino acids.